This T cell receptor beta chain came from a study of T cell responses to AZD1222 COVID-19 vaccine. Sequencing was performed with immunoSEQ multiplex PCR; in TCRdb, only in-frame clones are kept and a portion is missing. This table holds 95,000 to 100,000 clones, more than 75% found once. This clone appeared a few times. This CDR3 comprises 14 residues. Germline CDR1 SGHRS, CDR2 YFSETQ. Trimming shortened V by 2 bases and J by 5 bases, and 13 bases separated the two germline ends. The J gene is TRBJ1-2, the V gene TRBV5-1; D gene uncertain. This specimen was peripheral blood, taken 28 days after the second AZD1222 dose. This TCR was recovered from an adult who received the AZD1222 COVID-19 vaccine. The CDR3: CASSFDTTEYGYTF. DNA of the CDR3: TGCGCCAGCAGCTTCGACACTACTGAATATGGCTACACCTTC. Using reference TRBV5-1 and TRBJ1-2 for the parts outside the CDR3, the full variable domain is KAGVTQTPRYLIKTRGQQVTLSCSPISGHRSVSWYQQTPGQGLQFLFEYFSETQRNKGNFPGRFSGRQFSNSRSEMNVSTLELGDSALYLCASSFDTTEYGYTFGSGTRLTVV.